This TCR beta chain was recovered during a study of shared clonotypes between healthy human individuals. Note on this clone: The antigen remains undetermined.

The CDR3 totals 13 residues. Trimming left V 4 bases short and J 5 bases short, with 13 bases between. Germline V gene data show CDR1 as SGHRS and CDR2 as YFSETQ. Once extracted for a subset, genomic DNA was divided evenly among several immunoSEQ plates. Per the study methods: ImmunoSEQ output lacked quality scores and full-length reads, limiting matched filtering. Sequencing was performed with immunoSEQ multiplex PCR; in TCRdb, only in-frame clones are kept and a portion is missing. The V and J calls and clone size are taken from that table; D and trimming were inferred from the DNA. The data hold hundreds of thousands of clones, with roughly 98% observed a single time. Terminally differentiated effector memory CD45RA+ cells were excluded from the naive CD8 cells, which were CD45RO-negative and positively selected for CCR7. Study-level results: Unshared clonotypes carried lower generation probabilities than those common to all four donors. In general, naive subsets displayed greater estimated richness than memory subsets did.

The clonotype originates from a young man in good health. The V and J genes are TRBV5-1 and TRBJ2-7; perhaps TRBD2 as D (5 bases). Sequencing input: naive CD8+ T cells sorted from blood. Here the CDR3 DNA reads TGCGCCAGCAGCCCCAGCTCCGGGGACGAGCAGTACTTC. This codes for CASSPSSGDEQYF.